What follows are 17 T cell receptor beta chains derived from one specimen sequenced in a study of identical twins. Each CDR3 protein is one row after TCRdb ran MiXCR on the 5' RACE reads. The repertoire includes approximately 1.8 million distinct CDR3 sequences, roughly a third of them detected once, and approximately 0.29% sits in the top ten. The source material was cord blood. The receptors shown here come from a newborn girl in good health.

In this sample, this clonotype turned up a few times. The chain has TRBV5-1 and TRBJ1-1; TRBD1 matches at 7 bases. J lost 0 bases, V lost 3 bases, and 5 bases had no gene match. Looked up from germline, CDR1 is SGHRS and CDR2 is YFSETQ. The CDR3 sequence is 15 residues long. CDR3 in DNA: TGCGCCAGCAGCTCTACCGGGACAGTGAACACTGAAGCTTTCTTT. Translated, it gives CASSSTGTVNTEAFF. The variable domain in full, with the rest retrieved from reference TRBV5-1 and TRBJ1-1, is KAGVTQTPRYLIKTRGQQVTLSCSPISGHRSVSWYQQTPGQGLQFLFEYFSETQRNKGNFPGRFSGRQFSNSRSEMNVSTLELGDSALYLCASSSTGTVNTEAFFGQGTRLTVV.

The chain couples TRBV9 to TRBJ2-1; 7 positions agree with TRBD2. CDR1 and CDR2 (germline): SGDLS, YYNGEE. The CDR3 consists of 15 residues. The junction had 5 bases not matched to a gene; V was cut back by 0 bases and J by 5 bases. CDR3: CASSVGGSPHNEQFF. Written as DNA, the CDR3 is TGTGCCAGCAGCGTAGGCGGGAGCCCCCACAATGAGCAGTTCTTC.

This clonotype was seen more than once but under ten times. The chain carries TRBV20-1 and TRBJ2-7, with TRBD2 matching 10 bases. CDR3 size: 15 residues. Trimming took 3 bases from V and 0 from J; bases not matched to a gene: 5. In germline, CDR1 is DFQATT, CDR2 SNEGSKA (reference sequence). The CDR3 region has the DNA TGCAGTGCTAGGAAACTAGCGGGAAGCTCCTACGAGCAGTACTTC. This gives the protein CSARKLAGSSYEQYF.

In regard to this clonotype: The junction and the germline gene differ at one end; a read error may be behind it. The V call is TRBV16, the J call TRBJ1-2; D is ambiguous. CDR3 size: 14 residues. CDR1 and CDR2 (germline): KGHSY, FQNENV. The CDR3 sequence: CASGQWAAYYGYTF. CDR3 coding DNA: TGTGCCAGCGGCCAATGGGCAGCATACTATGGCTACACCTTC.

The chain uses TRBV28 and TRBJ2-5; 9 nucleotides agree with TRBD2. The DNA end lines up better with TRBJ2-7; the J call may be wrong. Germline V gives CDR1 MDHEN, CDR2 SYDVKM. The CDR3 totals 12 residues. CDR3 region: CASSWGLAEQYF. CDR3 in DNA: TGTGCCAGCAGTTGGGGACTAGCCGAGCAGTACTTC.

The chain combines TRBV19 with TRBJ1-5; tentative D call: TRBD1 (5 bases). The V gene lost 3 bases and the J gene lost 0 bases, with 9 bases spanning the gap. CDR3 size: 15 residues. CDR1 LNHDA and CDR2 SQIVND come from the germline V gene (reference sequence). The CDR3 sequence is CASSIRQHSNQPQHF. CDR3 bases: TGTGCCAGTAGTATCCGACAGCATAGCAATCAGCCCCAGCATTTT.

This clonotype has just a few counts. The chain combines TRBV3-1 with TRBJ2-3; no clear D gene. With 0 bases removed from V and 2 bases from J, the gap between germline ends came to 9 bases. Germline CDR1 is LGHDT and CDR2 is YNNKEL (reference sequence). CDR3 length: 15 residues. The CDR3 loop is CASSQDPSNTDTQYF. CDR3 bases: TGTGCCAGCAGCCAAGATCCGAGTAACACAGATACGCAGTATTTT.

The chain employs TRBV2 and TRBJ2-7; D might be TRBD1 (6 bases). The CDR3 sequence is 12 residues long. CDR1 is SNHLY, CDR2 FYNNEI, per germline. V lost 4 bases to trimming and J lost 5 bases, with 9 bases between them. CDR3 sequence: CASSGGHDEQYF. DNA of the CDR3: TGTGCCAGCAGTGGGGGGCACGACGAGCAGTACTTC.

Details on this clonotype: Possible read error: a much larger clone is one base away. The chain employs TRBV12-3 or TRBV12-4 and TRBJ2-3; D perhaps matches TRBD1 (6 bases). Deletions cut 4 bases from V and 4 bases from J, with 15 bases between. This CDR3 is built from 15 residues. CDR3 bases: TGTGCCAGCAGTTCGTTACAGGGTAGAGCAGATACGCAGTATTTT. As protein: CASSSLQGRADTQYF.

This clonotype has only a few counts. The chain couples TRBV6-5 to TRBJ2-5; 9 bases map to TRBD1. Trimming cost V 2 bases and J 11 bases; bases outside gene matches: 9. CDR1 and CDR2 (germline): MNHEY, SVGAGI. This CDR3 is 14 amino acids long. CDR3 region: CASSYGTGFFEQYF. CDR3 bases: TGTGCCAGCAGTTACGGGACAGGGTTTTTTGAGCAGTACTTC.

This clonotype came up a few times. The CDR3 loop reads CASSFMETDTQYF. The CDR3 DNA follows: TGTGCCAGCAGCTTTATGGAAACAGATACGCAGTATTTT. The chain carries TRBV7-2 and TRBJ2-3; D unclear. The CDR3 covers 13 residues. From germline, CDR1 is SGHTA and CDR2 FQGNSA. With 3 bases removed from V and 3 bases from J, the gap between germline ends came to 7 bases.

The chain is built from TRBV29-1 and TRBJ1-2, with a tentative D call TRBD1 (5 bases). CDR3 size: 13 residues. V gave up 0 bases and J gave up 8 bases, with 13 bases separating them. CDR1 SQVTM and CDR2 ANQGSEA come from the germline V gene. CDR3 protein: CSVEERGEWGYTF. The CDR3 coding sequence is TGCAGCGTTGAAGAACGGGGGGAGTGGGGCTACACCTTC.

This clonotype turned up a few times. J is TRBJ2-7 and V is TRBV5-1; D call uncertain. The V end was cut by 4 bases, the J end by 0 bases, with 14 bases between. This CDR3 has 15 residues. CDR1 is SGHRS, CDR2 YFSETQ, per germline. The CDR3 DNA sequence: TGCGCCAGCAGCCCTCGCTCGCAGCCCTCCTACGAGCAGTACTTC. It codes for CASSPRSQPSYEQYF.

In its sample, this clonotype was seen a few times. The chain couples TRBV6-6 to TRBJ2-5; D might be TRBD1 or TRBD2, each matching 7 bases. Germline loops: CDR1 MNHNY, CDR2 SVGAGI (reference sequence). With 2 bases removed from V and 11 bases from J, the gap between germline ends came to 18 bases. The CDR3 runs 14 residues. Here the CDR3 reads CASSYLLGQGGQYF. The CDR3 coding sequence is TGTGCCAGCAGTTACCTCCTCGGGCAGGGGGGGCAGTACTTC.

This sequence joins TRBV28 and TRBJ1-5, with D hard to call. Germline CDR1 is MDHEN and CDR2 is SYDVKM. V lost 2 bases and J lost 12, with 11 bases in between. The CDR3 totals 12 residues. The CDR3 here is CASSLISQVQHF. The CDR3 DNA reads as TGTGCCAGCAGTTTAATCTCTCAGGTCCAGCATTTT.

This chain links TRBV6-2 or TRBV6-3 with TRBJ2-5; the match to TRBD2 covers 8 bases. The end of the DNA is better explained by TRBJ2-7, so the J call may be wrong. The CDR3 has 16 amino acids. In germline, CDR1 is MNHEY, CDR2 SVGEGT. The CDR3, as DNA: TGTGCCAGCAGTTATCTCGCTTCCAGCGGGGGTTGCGAGCAGTACTTC. Translating it yields CASSYLASSGGCEQYF.

This clonotype was counted once. A much larger clonotype is one base distant, so this may be a read error. The gene calls are TRBV10-3 and TRBJ2-7; 8 bases line up with TRBD2. The CDR3 sequence is 11 residues long. Germline CDR1 is ENHRY and CDR2 is SYGVKD. The J segment lost 4 bases and the V segment lost 11 bases, leaving 4 bases of the junction unmatched. CDR3 amino acids: CAVGLVYEQYF. CDR3 in DNA: TGTGCCGTGGGACTAGTTTACGAGCAGTACTTC.